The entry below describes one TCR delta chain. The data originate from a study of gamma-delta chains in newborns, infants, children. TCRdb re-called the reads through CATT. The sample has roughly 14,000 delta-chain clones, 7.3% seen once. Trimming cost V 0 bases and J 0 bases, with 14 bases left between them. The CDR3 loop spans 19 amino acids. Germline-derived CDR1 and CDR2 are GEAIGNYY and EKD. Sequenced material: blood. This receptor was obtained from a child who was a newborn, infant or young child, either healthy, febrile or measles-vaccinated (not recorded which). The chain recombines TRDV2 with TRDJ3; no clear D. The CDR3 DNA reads TGTGCCTGTGACACCGTGAGGCTAACTAGCTCCTGGGACACCCGACAGATGTTTTTC. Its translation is CACDTVRLTSSWDTRQMFF.